Each of the 25 T cell receptor beta chains below was sequenced from the same sample in a study of T-cell memory formation after mild COVID-19 (TCRdb year 2021). Preparation of the library involved 5' RACE. Sequencing relied on an Illumina NovaSeq 6000. TCRdb trimmed the raw reads at Q25, called clones with MiXCR and kept productive beta chains. Every CDR3 protein is listed once, alongside the most common genes and DNA of its rows. This sample comprises under 300,000 distinct CDR3 sequences, 8.5% to 9.5% of them detected only once. 20% to 25% of the sample goes to the ten largest clones. Material: PBMCs or a T cell subset sorted from them (not recorded which). These receptor sequences come from a man between 18 and 35 years old who had mild COVID-19 (a few samples of this study predate the infection). The sample titles of this study are shuffled in the database, so cell type and time point are left out; the donor was told from shared clones.

The chain combines TRBV20-1 with TRBJ2-7, with D perhaps TRBD1 or TRBD2 (5 bases each). V lost 0 bases and J lost 0, with 12 bases in between. Germline CDR1 DFQATT, CDR2 SNEGSKA (reference sequence). The CDR3 runs to 15 residues. The CDR3 sequence is CSARDSRGSSYEQYF. The CDR3 DNA reads as TGCAGTGCTAGAGATTCGAGGGGTAGCTCCTACGAGCAGTACTTC.

This chain uses TRBV12-3 or TRBV12-4 with TRBJ2-3; 9 nucleotides line up with TRBD2. V gave up 7 bases and J gave up 2 bases; unmatched junction bases: 10. The CDR3 is made up of 16 amino acids. CDR3 loop: CASTLRAGGLTDTQYF. The CDR3 DNA reads as TGTGCCAGCACTTTGCGAGCGGGGGGACTCACAGATACGCAGTATTTT.

A few counts support this clonotype. The chain joins TRBV12-3 or TRBV12-4 to TRBJ1-2, with D uncertain. V was pared by 5 bases and J by 4 bases, with 17 bases between. There are 15 residues in the CDR3. The CDR3 sequence: CASSIMISIGYGYTF. The CDR3, as DNA: TGTGCCAGCAGTATCATGATCTCGATAGGCTATGGCTACACCTTC.

This clonotype showed up just a few times. V usage is TRBV7-8 and J usage is TRBJ2-3, with a tentative D call TRBD2 (6 bases). CDR1 SGHVS and CDR2 FQNEAQ come from the germline V gene. V was cut by 1 base and J by 1 base, with 12 bases left in between. The CDR3 length is 16 residues. The DNA for the CDR3 is TGTGCCAGCAGCTTAGTATGGCCTAGCGGCACAGATACGCAGTATTTT. It is translated as CASSLVWPSGTDTQYF. The entire variable domain, with the rest obtained from reference TRBV7-8 and TRBJ2-3, is as follows: GAGVSQSPRYKVAKRGQDVALRCDPISGHVSLFWYQQALGQGPEFLTYFQNEAQLDKSGLPSDRFFAERPEGSVSTLKIQRTQQEDSAVYLCASSLVWPSGTDTQYFGPGTRLTVL.

This clonotype was observed a handful of times. The rearrangement uses TRBV4-3 and TRBJ1-1, with D perhaps TRBD1 (6 bases). Trimming stripped 0 bases from V and 9 bases from J, with 14 bases between. The CDR3 loop spans 14 amino acids. Germline CDR1 is LGHNA and CDR2 is YSLEER. CDR3 nucleotide sequence: TGCGCCAGCAGCCAAGATCGGGCAGGGGATAAAGCTTTCTTT. Amino acid sequence: CASSQDRAGDKAFF.

This clonotype turned up a few times. The chain couples TRBV6-2 or TRBV6-3 to TRBJ2-1; 7 nucleotides agree with TRBD2. The CDR3 has 13 residues. Germline CDR1 reads MNHEY; CDR2 reads SVGEGT. J gave up 9 bases and V 8 bases, and 10 bases lay outside the gene matches. The chain's CDR3 is CASAKSGGSEQFF. The CDR3 region has the DNA TGTGCCAGCGCGAAGTCCGGGGGGTCTGAGCAGTTCTTC.

The gene calls are TRBV7-9 and TRBJ2-5; no reliable D call. Germline V CDR1 and CDR2: SEHNR, FQNEAQ (reference sequence). V was trimmed by 1 base and J by 5 bases, leaving 8 bases between them. The CDR3 is 13 residues long. CDR3: CASSLEGYETQYF. CDR3 bases: TGTGCCAGCAGCTTAGAGGGATATGAGACCCAGTACTTC.

The rearrangement uses TRBV28 and TRBJ1-5; D gene unclear. The CDR3 runs 11 residues. Per the germline V gene, CDR1 is MDHEN and CDR2 is SYDVKM. Trimming shortened V by 6 bases and J by 5 bases, and 5 bases separated the two germline ends. The CDR3 sequence: CASRKYQPQHF. The CDR3 DNA reads as TGTGCCAGCAGAAAGTATCAGCCCCAGCATTTT. The entire variable domain, with the rest obtained from reference TRBV28 and TRBJ1-5, is as follows: DVKVTQSSRYLVKRTGEKVFLECVQDMDHENMFWYRQDPGLGLRLIYFSYDVKMKEKGDIPEGYSVSREKKERFSLILESASTNQTSMYLCASRKYQPQHFGDGTRLSIL.

In its sample, this clonotype was seen a few times. The chain employs TRBV10-3 and TRBJ1-1; D possibly corresponds to TRBD1 (6 bases). Germline lookup yields CDR1 ENHRY and CDR2 SYGVKD. This CDR3 has 14 residues. V lost 7 bases and J lost 0, with 12 bases in between. The CDR3 region is CAITQGLMNTEAFF. DNA of the CDR3: TGTGCCATCACTCAGGGGCTGATGAACACTGAAGCTTTCTTT.

This clonotype was detected a few times. V usage is TRBV4-2 and J usage is TRBJ2-3; possibly TRBD1 for D (6 bases). The CDR3 is 16 amino acids. Germline V gives CDR1 LGHNA, CDR2 YNFKEQ. V gave up 0 bases and J gave up 6 bases, with 16 bases separating them. CDR3 protein: CASSQDKGGWIDTQYF. In nucleotides, the CDR3 is TGTGCCAGCAGCCAAGATAAAGGGGGTTGGATCGATACGCAGTATTTT.

This clonotype showed up many times. The CDR3 here is CASSYWVPGQGGSPLHF. CDR3 coding DNA: TGTGCCAGCAGTTATTGGGTCCCGGGACAGGGTGGTTCACCCCTCCACTTT. The V gene is TRBV6-5, the J gene TRBJ1-6, with 9 bases aligning to TRBD1. The CDR3 has 17 residues. J lost 9 bases, V lost 3 bases, and 12 bases had no gene match. Germline-derived CDR1 and CDR2 are MNHEY and SVGAGI.

The chain combines TRBV12-3 or TRBV12-4 with TRBJ1-2; 9 nucleotides align to TRBD1. With V trimmed by 6 bases and J by 8 bases, 10 bases remained unmatched. This CDR3 has 14 residues. The CDR3 spells CASSQDRGKGGYTF. The CDR3 region has the DNA TGTGCCAGCAGCCAAGACAGGGGGAAAGGGGGCTACACCTTC.

This clonotype was observed a handful of times. The V gene is TRBV5-1, the J gene TRBJ2-5; D might be TRBD2 (5 bases). V was clipped by 1 base and J by 2 bases, with 12 bases between them. Germline CDR1 is SGHRS and CDR2 is YFSETQ. The CDR3 is 15 residues long. CDR3 nucleotides: TGCGCCAGCAGCTTGTTACGGGGTGGTCAAGAGACCCAGTACTTC. The encoded protein is CASSLLRGGQETQYF. Complete variable domain (other parts from reference TRBV5-1 and TRBJ2-5): KAGVTQTPRYLIKTRGQQVTLSCSPISGHRSVSWYQQTPGQGLQFLFEYFSETQRNKGNFPGRFSGRQFSNSRSEMNVSTLELGDSALYLCASSLLRGGQETQYFGPGTRLLVL.

This clonotype was counted between two and nine times. The DNA for the CDR3 is TGTGCCAGCAGTGACCGGACCGGCTTGGGCAACTATGGCTACACCTTC. Protein: CASSDRTGLGNYGYTF. This sequence joins TRBV2 and TRBJ1-2; D is uncertain. The CDR3 is 16 amino acids. Germline CDR1 is SNHLY and CDR2 is FYNNEI. Trimming shortened V by 3 bases and J by 2 bases, and 16 bases separated the two germline ends.

The V call is TRBV20-1, the J call TRBJ2-5, with D unresolved. Germline V gene lookup returns CDR1 DFQATT and CDR2 SNEGSKA (reference sequence). V lost 1 base to trimming and J lost 5 bases, with 11 bases between them. The CDR3 loop spans 13 amino acids. CDR3 sequence: CSARAPSRETQYF. The CDR3 DNA sequence: TGCAGTGCTAGAGCCCCTTCACGGGAGACCCAGTACTTC.

The J gene is TRBJ2-1, the V gene TRBV6-5, with a possible D match to TRBD1 (7 bases). CDR3 length: 15 amino acids. Germline V gene lookup returns CDR1 MNHEY and CDR2 SVGAGI. The V gene lost 0 bases and the J gene lost 5 bases, with 11 bases spanning the gap. Written as DNA, the CDR3 is TGTGCCAGCAGTTACTCTAGGAGGGGGCACAATGAGCAGTTCTTC. This sequence encodes CASSYSRRGHNEQFF.

This clonotype turned up a few times. V is TRBV20-1 and J is TRBJ2-3; a weak D match, TRBD2 (6 bases). The CDR3 spans 13 residues. The V end was cut by 3 bases, the J end by 4 bases, with 11 bases between. Germline-derived CDR1 and CDR2 are DFQATT and SNEGSKA (reference sequence). DNA for the CDR3: TGCAGTGCTAGCGGGGGACGGGCAGATACGCAGTATTTT. Protein product: CSASGGRADTQYF.

The chain joins TRBV24-1 to TRBJ1-6, with D hard to call. Germline CDR1 and CDR2: KGHDR and SFDVKD. Deletions cut 0 bases from V and 7 bases from J, with 9 bases between. The CDR3 has 15 residues. CDR3 sequence reads: CATSDLRGVNSPLHF. The CDR3 region has the DNA TGTGCCACCAGTGATTTGAGAGGAGTAAATTCACCCCTCCACTTT.

This clonotype was detected only a few times. The chain is built from TRBV29-1 and TRBJ2-7; 7 bases match TRBD1. Germline V gene sequence: CDR1 SQVTM, CDR2 ANQGSEA. The CDR3 length is 11 residues. V was pared by 5 bases and J by 5 bases, with 3 bases of the junction left unmatched. CDR3 in DNA: TGCAGCGTTCAAACAGGGGACGAGCAGTACTTC. This translates into CSVQTGDEQYF.

The CDR3 protein is CASSLRGSLYGYTF. The CDR3 nucleotides read TGTGCCAGCAGCCTCCGAGGATCACTCTATGGCTACACCTTC. V is TRBV12-3 or TRBV12-4 and J is TRBJ1-2; no reliable D call. The CDR3 runs 14 residues. The ends were cut back, 6 bases at V and 4 bases at J, with 15 bases in the middle.

The chain has TRBV5-5 and TRBJ2-2, with 7 bases identical to TRBD1. V lost 4 bases and J lost 5; bases outside the gene matches: 14. The CDR3 spans 17 residues. Looked up from germline, CDR1 is SGHKS and CDR2 is YYEKEE (reference sequence). CDR3 region: CASSLDGQEWSTGELFF. DNA for the CDR3: TGTGCCAGCAGCCTGGATGGACAGGAATGGAGTACCGGGGAGCTGTTTTTT.

This clonotype showed up just a few times. The V gene is TRBV6-5, the J gene TRBJ2-3; D unclear. Germline CDR1 and CDR2: MNHEY and SVGAGI. V lost 8 bases to trimming and J lost 1 base, with 19 bases between them. The CDR3 spans 16 residues. The CDR3 nucleotides read TGTGCCAGCTATAATTCTAGGACCCCCGGCACAGATACGCAGTATTTT. Protein: CASYNSRTPGTDTQYF.

The chain has TRBV7-2 and TRBJ1-6; TRBD1 is a possible D gene (5 bases). CDR3 length: 16 amino acids. The V and J ends lost 0 bases and 10 bases respectively, with 16 bases between them. Germline CDR1 is SGHTA and CDR2 is FQGNSA. The CDR3 spells CASSLAPGRRQSPLHF. The CDR3, as DNA: TGTGCCAGCAGCTTAGCGCCGGGACGCAGGCAGTCACCCCTCCACTTT.

This clonotype was observed a handful of times. The chain is built from TRBV14 and TRBJ2-5, with 8 positions matching TRBD1. The CDR3 consists of 14 residues. V gave up 3 bases and J gave up 4 bases; unmatched junction bases: 4. Germline V lookup: CDR1 SGHDN, CDR2 FVKESK. The CDR3 sequence: CASSQTGAGETQYF. CDR3 coding DNA: TGTGCCAGCAGCCAGACAGGGGCGGGAGAGACCCAGTACTTC.

This clonotype has only a few counts. The V gene is TRBV20-1, the J gene TRBJ2-7; D tentatively fits TRBD1 or TRBD2 (5 bases each). V was shortened by 6 bases and J by 0 bases, with 9 bases between the two germline ends. The length of the CDR3 is 12 residues. CDR1 DFQATT and CDR2 SNEGSKA come from the germline V gene (reference sequence). CDR3 loop: CSAPGRSYEQYF. The CDR3 DNA follows: TGCAGTGCCCCGGGACGCTCCTACGAGCAGTACTTC.